Listed below are T cell receptor beta chains from one sample, sequenced in a study of PD-L1 blockade in urothelial cancer. Here immunoSEQ multiplex PCR was the method, and the copy in TCRdb shows in-frame clones only, minus some. Of about 39,000 clones detected, more than 75% appear once; the ten largest clones hold 10%. The specimen was PBMCs, collected around atezolizumab (anti-PD-L1) treatment. These receptor sequences come from a man in his forties or fifties with urothelial cancer. Both conserved end residues are part of each CDR3. The D gene is left open where the match is weak. The size entry is marked missing in some rows and otherwise reads once, few, many or a size class.

clone_size d_call j_call v_call cdr3_aa cdr3_nt
- TRBD1 TRBJ1-2 TRBV2 CASSGTGGATNYGYTF TGTGCCAGCAGCGGGACAGGGGGCGCGACTAACTATGGCTACACCTTC
- TRBD2 TRBJ2-5 TRBV28 CASSPSGRQTQYF TGTGCCAGCAGCCCGAGCGGGAGGCAGACCCAGTACTTC
- - TRBJ2-1 TRBV7-9 CASSLSALAEQFF TGTGCCAGCAGCTTGTCGGCGTTAGCTGAGCAGTTCTTC
- - TRBJ2-3 TRBV30 CACLAQGSTDTQYF TGTGCCTGCCTCGCCCAGGGGAGCACAGATACGCAGTATTTT
few - TRBJ1-5 TRBV19 CASSIFVSNQPQHF TGTGCCAGTAGTATCTTCGTAAGCAATCAGCCCCAGCATTTT
- - TRBJ2-3 TRBV7-9 CASSLDSRGSTDTQYF TGTGCCAGCAGCTTAGATTCTCGGGGAAGCACAGATACGCAGTATTTT
- - TRBJ1-3 TRBV28 CASSDSSGNTIYF TGTGCCAGCAGCGACAGCTCTGGAAACACCATATATTTT
- - TRBJ1-1 TRBV19 CASSPEGNTEAFF TGTGCCAGTAGTCCCGAGGGGAACACTGAAGCTTTCTTT
few - TRBJ2-2 TRBV11-2 CASSSLRFTGELFF TGTGCCAGCAGCTCCCTCAGATTCACCGGGGAGCTGTTTTTT
- TRBD2 TRBJ2-7 TRBV7-6 CASSLPGGGMTSYEQYF TGTGCCAGCAGCTTACCGGGCGGGGGGATGACAAGCTACGAGCAGTACTTC
- - TRBJ2-3 TRBV2 CVQPWGSPTDTQYF TGTGTCCAGCCATGGGGCTCCCCCACAGATACGCAGTATTTT
- - TRBJ2-2 TRBV9 CASSGISGGVGELFF TGTGCCAGCAGCGGTATTAGCGGTGGGGTCGGGGAGCTGTTTTTT
- - TRBJ2-3 TRBV14 CASSQVISPTDTQYF TGTGCCAGCAGCCAAGTTATTAGCCCCACAGATACGCAGTATTTT
- - TRBJ2-3 TRBV5-4 CAQAIAGVTDTQYF TGTGCCCAAGCGATTGCCGGGGTCACAGATACGCAGTATTTT
- TRBD1 TRBJ1-2 TRBV9 CASSVEQGASGYTF TGTGCCAGCAGCGTAGAACAGGGGGCCAGTGGCTACACCTTC
- - TRBJ1-5 TRBV5-1 CASSLAGNNQPQHF TGCGCCAGCAGCTTGGCCGGGAACAATCAGCCCCAGCATTTT
- - TRBJ1-5 TRBV6-1 CASSGQPYQPQHF TGTGCCAGCAGTGGACAGCCTTATCAGCCCCAGCATTTT
- TRBD2 TRBJ2-1 TRBV12-5 CASARIVSSGRSHEQFF TGTGCTAGTGCCAGGATCGTCTCTAGCGGGAGGTCCCATGAGCAGTTCTTC
- TRBD2 TRBJ2-5 TRBV6-6 CASSLRLAEGGETQYF TGTGCCAGCAGCTTGAGACTAGCGGAGGGGGGAGAGACCCAGTACTTC
- TRBD2 TRBJ2-3 TRBV27 CASSFFSPTSGSTDTQYF TGTGCCAGCAGTTTCTTTTCCCCAACTAGCGGGAGCACAGATACGCAGTATTTT
- TRBD1 TRBJ2-7 TRBV5-3 CARRFRGRTSYEQYF TGTGCCAGAAGATTCAGGGGGCGCACCTCCTACGAGCAGTACTTC
- - TRBJ1-2 TRBV10-1 CASSESGARGYTF TGCGCCAGCAGTGAGTCGGGGGCACGGGGCTACACCTTC
- TRBD2 TRBJ2-1 TRBV7-9 CASSSGTSGAAQFF TGTGCCAGCAGCTCCGGGACTAGCGGGGCAGCGCAGTTCTTC
- TRBD2 TRBJ2-3 TRBV9 CASSVKSDGGLAGGLADTQYF TGTGCCAGCAGCGTAAAATCTGACGGGGGACTAGCGGGAGGTTTGGCAGATACGCAGTATTTT
- - TRBJ2-2 TRBV4-1 CASSRDALDSLVGPAELFF TGCGCCAGCAGCCGCGACGCCCTGGACAGCTTGGTTGGTCCGGCGGAGCTGTTTTTT